The 2 T cell receptor beta chains presented below share a single source sample, sequenced in a study of tumor-infiltrating lymphocytes in primary liver carcinoma. DNA and RNA were both co-extracted from approximately 20-30 mg of bulk tissue that had not been sorted. Total RNA (about 500 ng) served as template for TCR beta cDNA synthesis primed by a constant-region primer. Sequencing libraries for TCR beta derived from three nested multiplex PCR rounds that used slightly modified ARM-PCR. The study ran its first two PCR rounds for approximately 10 cycles each, using TRBV1-TRBV30 forward primers and a C-beta reverse primer. TCRdb itself ran the multiplex PCR reads through MiXCR, one entry per CDR3 protein. The sample has 70,000 to 85,000 distinct CDR3 sequences, 71% seen once; the top ten hold roughly an eighth. The source material was liver tumor tissue from sampling region 4. Stated subset: tumor region T4, right-lateral pole. Receptors were obtained from an older woman with primary liver carcinoma and hepatitis B virus infection.

On this clonotype itself: This sequence may be a read error, since a much larger clone differs from it by one base. The chain has TRBV11-2 and TRBJ2-3, with 8 bases lining up with TRBD2. The CDR3 consists of 16 residues. Unmatched junction bases numbered 12, after V lost 4 bases and J lost 6 bases. Germline V gene sequence: CDR1 SGHAT, CDR2 FQNNGV. CDR3 DNA: TGTGCCAGCAGCTCCCCGGGACCAGCGGGAGTGGATACGCAGTATTTT. This codes for CASSSPGPAGVDTQYF.

Concerning this clonotype: In this CDR3 the conserved last residue, phenylalanine or tryptophan, is missing, so a read error is likely. J is TRBJ1-1 and V is TRBV11-2, with D perhaps matching TRBD1 (5 bases). The germline CDR1 and CDR2 sequences are SGHAT and FQNNGV. This CDR3 contains 13 residues. The CDR3 DNA is TGTGCCAGTAGCTTTCATGGTGGGACTGGAGCTTTCTTA. Protein sequence: CASSFHGGTGAFL.